These 22 T cell receptor beta chains originate from one sample sequenced in a study of long-term antiretroviral therapy in people with HIV. Assay version v3.0 of immunoSEQ was used, and it was run at survey level. The assay was immunoSEQ multiplex PCR, and TCRdb's table has in-frame clones only and misses some. The table lists 24,000 or so clones, 80% to 90% of them singletons. The source material was unsorted PBMCs, sampled 3 years after starting antiretroviral therapy. Every receptor here comes from a man younger than 35 with HIV.

This sequence joins TRBV9 and TRBJ1-1, with a possible D match to TRBD1 (5 bases). Germline V gene sequence: CDR1 SGDLS, CDR2 YYNGEE. The CDR3 is 14 residues long. The V and J ends lost 2 bases and 0 bases respectively, with 8 bases between them. This CDR3 reads CASSVGPMNTEAFF. The DNA for the CDR3 is TGTGCCAGCAGCGTGGGACCGATGAACACTGAAGCTTTCTTT.

The chain combines TRBV15 with TRBJ1-5; D is undetermined. CDR1 and CDR2 from the germline V gene are LNHNV and YYDKDF (reference sequence). The CDR3 is 14 residues long. Between the trimmed V and J ends, which lost 1 base and 2 bases, there was a span of 6 bases. CDR3 in amino acids: CATSRALGNQPQHF. In DNA, the CDR3 is TGTGCCACCAGCAGAGCCCTAGGCAATCAGCCCCAGCATTTT. Filled out from reference TRBV15 and TRBJ1-5, the complete variable domain reads DAMVIQNPRYQVTQFGKPVTLSCSQTLNHNVMYWYQQKSSQAPKLLFHYYDKDFNNEADTPDNFQSRRPNTSFCFLDIRSPGLGDTAMYLCATSRALGNQPQHFGDGTRLSIL.

The chain links TRBV28 to TRBJ1-2, with no clear D. This CDR3 comprises 14 residues. The V gene's germline CDR1 is MDHEN and CDR2 SYDVKM. V lost 3 bases and J 8 bases, leaving 16 bases between the germline ends. CDR3 loop: CASSLASYDGGYTF. As DNA, the CDR3 is TGTGCCAGCAGTTTGGCGTCTTATGACGGAGGCTACACCTTC.

CDR3 coding DNA: TGTGCCAGCAGTTACTCGACAGACAGTTATAATTCACCCCTCCACTTT. This gives the protein CASSYSTDSYNSPLHF. The rearrangement joins TRBV6-5 to TRBJ1-6; D is possibly TRBD1 (5 bases). Germline CDR1 MNHEY, CDR2 SVGAGI. This CDR3 has 16 amino acids. V lost 0 bases and J 4 bases, leaving 10 bases between the germline ends.

The V gene is TRBV2, the J gene TRBJ1-5, with TRBD1 matching over 11 bases. J gave up 5 bases and V 8 bases, and 2 bases lay outside the gene matches. Germline CDR1 is SNHLY and CDR2 is FYNNEI. The CDR3 consists of 13 residues. The CDR3 nucleotides are TGTGCCAGCGGGGGACAGGGGGATCAGCCCCAGCATTTT. Translating it yields CASGGQGDQPQHF.

The rearrangement uses TRBV5-4 and TRBJ2-5, with D tentatively TRBD1 or TRBD2 (5 bases each). The V gene lost 4 bases and the J gene lost 2 bases, with 12 bases spanning the gap. The CDR3 is 14 residues long. Germline CDR1 SGHNT, CDR2 YYREEE (reference sequence). Written as DNA, the CDR3 is TGTGCCAGCAGCGCAGGTGGGGGTCAAGAGACCCAGTACTTC. The encoded protein is CASSAGGGQETQYF.

The rearrangement joins TRBV7-9 to TRBJ2-1; 8 bases are shared with TRBD1. This CDR3 contains 12 residues. The junction had 2 bases not matched to a gene; V was cut back by 8 bases and J by 5 bases. Germline V gene lookup returns CDR1 SEHNR and CDR2 FQNEAQ (reference sequence). The CDR3 bases are TGTGCCAGCCCGACAGGGGACAATGAGCAGTTCTTC. Translated, it gives CASPTGDNEQFF.

The chain joins TRBV29-1 to TRBJ2-2, with 12 nucleotides matching TRBD1. Trimming removed 5 bases from V and 6 bases from J; junction bases left unmatched: 4. The CDR3 has 14 amino acids. Germline V gene sequence: CDR1 SQVTM, CDR2 ANQGSEA. The CDR3 DNA reads as TGCAGCGTTCCCGGGACAGGGGGCTCCGGGGAGCTGTTTTTT. It specifies CSVPGTGGSGELFF.

As concerns this clone: Sequence at one end of the junction differs from germline and may be a read error. The rearrangement links TRBV6-1 to TRBJ1-1; D is unresolved. The CDR3 contains 11 residues. Germline CDR1 is MNHNS and CDR2 is SASEGT. In DNA, the CDR3 is TGTGCCAGCAGTGAAGGGTGGCTGACCTTTTGG. It encodes CASSEGWLTFW.

The chain uses TRBV27 and TRBJ1-1; D remains ambiguous. This CDR3 is built from 14 residues. Germline V gives CDR1 MNHEY, CDR2 SMNVEV (reference sequence). Trimming left V 5 bases short and J 11 bases short, with 21 bases between. In DNA, the CDR3 is TGTGCCAGCAGTCCGACACGGTCAGGCTACGAGGCTTTCTTT. It codes for CASSPTRSGYEAFF.

The V and J genes are TRBV5-4 and TRBJ2-5; D not resolved. The germline gives CDR1 SGHNT, CDR2 YYREEE (reference sequence). V dropped 7 bases and J dropped 1 base, with 11 bases sitting between them. The CDR3 is made up of 13 amino acids. This chain's CDR3 is CASGDFPQETQYF. For the CDR3, the DNA is TGTGCCAGCGGCGATTTCCCCCAAGAGACCCAGTACTTC.

The rearrangement uses TRBV7-3 and TRBJ2-1, with 7 bases fitting TRBD1. In germline, CDR1 is SGHTA, CDR2 FQGTGA. The V segment lost 0 bases and the J segment 11 bases; nucleotides outside the gene matches: 13. The CDR3 covers 16 residues. CDR3: CASSLTTGAPGRQQFF. The CDR3 DNA follows: TGTGCCAGCAGCTTAACTACAGGGGCCCCTGGTAGACAGCAGTTCTTC.

V usage is TRBV7-9 and J usage is TRBJ2-5, with D unclear. The V end was cut by 8 bases, the J end by 5 bases, with 9 bases between. Looked up from germline, CDR1 is SEHNR and CDR2 is FQNEAQ (reference sequence). This CDR3 region has 11 residues. The CDR3 DNA is TGTGCCAGCCGCGGAATGGAGACCCAGTACTTC. Translated: CASRGMETQYF.

The chain has TRBV7-9 and TRBJ1-4; unclear D gene. This CDR3 has 13 amino acids. V shed 2 bases and J shed 7 bases, with 8 bases lying between them. Per the germline V gene, CDR1 is SEHNR and CDR2 is FQNEAQ (reference sequence). The CDR3 region is CASSLRRAEKLFF. The CDR3 DNA is TGTGCCAGCAGCTTAAGGAGGGCTGAAAAACTGTTTTTT.

The chain couples TRBV18 to TRBJ1-2; no definite D call. Deletions cut 5 bases from V and 4 bases from J, with 8 bases between. CDR3 length: 12 amino acids. Germline CDR1 KGHSH, CDR2 LQKENI. The CDR3 spells CASSNRAYGYTF. CDR3 nucleotide sequence: TGTGCCAGCTCAAACAGAGCCTATGGCTACACCTTC.

V and J are TRBV5-5 and TRBJ2-3; weak D call: TRBD2 (6 bases). This CDR3 contains 13 residues. The germline V gene encodes CDR1 SGHKS and CDR2 YYEKEE (reference sequence). Trimming left V 2 bases short and J 5 bases short, with 9 bases between. The CDR3 here is CASSFTGEDTQYF. The CDR3 region has the DNA TGTGCCAGCAGCTTTACGGGGGAAGATACGCAGTATTTT.

V usage is TRBV7-4 and J usage is TRBJ2-7, with 7 bases lining up with TRBD1. The CDR3 runs to 15 residues. Germline trimming cut 6 bases from V and 0 bases from J; bases unmatched to any gene: 8. CDR1 SGHVT and CDR2 SQSDAQ come from the germline V gene. CDR3 in DNA: TGTGCCAGCAGAACCGGGACAGAGAGCTCCTACGAGCAGTACGTC. Protein sequence: CASRTGTESSYEQYV.

The chain carries TRBV5-1 and TRBJ2-1; 12 bases are a match to TRBD1. The CDR3 extends over 14 amino acids. The trim removed 3 bases at V and 8 bases at J, leaving 3 bases unmatched. Germline loops: CDR1 SGHRS, CDR2 YFSETQ. This CDR3 reads CASSSGQGADEQFF. The CDR3 bases are TGCGCCAGCAGCTCGGGACAGGGGGCAGATGAGCAGTTCTTC.

The chain carries TRBV6-5 and TRBJ2-7; 12 nucleotides align to TRBD2. The trim removed 6 bases at V and 7 bases at J, leaving 4 bases unmatched. Looked up from germline, CDR1 is MNHEY and CDR2 is SVGAGI. This CDR3 region has 13 residues. This CDR3 is CASSPGLAGEQYF. The CDR3 DNA is TGTGCCAGCAGCCCAGGACTAGCGGGGGAGCAGTACTTC.

This chain connects TRBV13 to TRBJ1-1; D is unclear. This CDR3 is 14 amino acids long. From germline, CDR1 is PRHDT and CDR2 FYEKMQ (reference sequence). Trimming cost V 6 bases and J 4 bases, with 15 bases left between them. CDR3 DNA sequence: TGTGCCAGCAGTACGATCGAGGAGAGCACTGAAGCTTTCTTT. Amino acids: CASSTIEESTEAFF.

The chain carries TRBV5-5 and TRBJ1-6, with a weak D call TRBD1 (6 bases). This CDR3 region has 16 residues. The germline V gene encodes CDR1 SGHKS and CDR2 YYEKEE (reference sequence). V lost 4 bases and J 6 bases, leaving 17 bases between the germline ends. CDR3 nucleotides: TGTGCCAGCAGCCCACGTGTGGGGGCGAGTAATTCACCCCTCCACTTT. This translates into CASSPRVGASNSPLHF. The full variable domain, completed using reference TRBV5-5 and TRBJ1-6, is DAGVTQSPTHLIKTRGQQVTLRCSPISGHKSVSWYQQVLGQGPQFIFQYYEKEERGRGNFPDRFSARQFPNYSSELNVNALLLGDSALYLCASSPRVGASNSPLHFGNGTRLTVT.

This clone was found a few times. The chain combines TRBV19 with TRBJ1-1, with D unclear. CDR3 length: 14 residues. CDR1 and CDR2 (germline): LNHDA, SQIVND (reference sequence). Between the trimmed V and J ends, which lost 6 bases and 0 bases, there was a span of 11 bases. In DNA form, the CDR3 reads TGTGCCAGTAGCCCGGCAGGCTTGAACACTGAAGCTTTCTTT. As protein: CASSPAGLNTEAFF.